This T cell receptor (beta chain) was recovered during a study of OX40 agonist ivuxolimab in advanced cancers. Regarding the complete study: The costimulatory receptor OX40 (CD134) was targeted by ivuxolimab, a fully human IgG2 agonistic monoclonal antibody. Patients were allowed to have had prior anti-PD-1, anti-PD-L1 or anti-CTLA-4 therapy, and approximately 40% of the dose-escalation patients had been treated with checkpoint inhibitors. Intravenous ivuxolimab was administered to patients every 2 weeks at six dose levels: 0.01, 0.1, 0.3, 1.5, 3 and 10 mg/kg. A male proportion of roughly 80% and a mean age of around 60 years, ranging from about 23 to 90, were recorded for the dose-escalation cohort. The paper reports the monotherapy dose-escalation portion (N = 52 patients) of the phase I ivuxolimab trial. Partial responses occurred in three dose-escalation patients: two with cutaneous melanoma and one with hepatocellular carcinoma. Peripheral TCRbeta sequencing was intended to test whether TCR sequence diversity was altered and clonal T-cell expansion was caused by ivuxolimab. Of the approximately 50 dose-escalation patients, hepatocellular carcinoma was present in approximately 20, melanoma in around 15, renal cell carcinoma in 9 and head and neck cancer in 9.

Between the V and J ends, shortened by 4 bases and 5 bases respectively, the junction contains 9 bases. The CDR3 numbers 13 residues from cysteine through phenylalanine. Only the CDR3 region is kept as DNA, spanning 39 bases read in frame from base 1. From a lookup of the germline V gene (reference sequence), CDR1 and CDR2 are LNHDA and SQIVND. Patients with a history of autoimmune disease or receiving systemic immunosuppression were excluded from the trial. Peripheral blood for TCR sequencing was collected from all dose cohorts at baseline, on cycle 4 day 1, and on cycle 7 day 1. The samples were taken from a phase I, first-in-human, multicenter, open-label dose-escalation trial of ivuxolimab. The trial enrolled adults with locally advanced or metastatic head and neck squamous cell, hepatocellular, melanoma or renal cell carcinoma. CD4+ and CD8+ T cells were sorted separately from peripheral blood before TCR sequencing.

To sequence the TCRbeta CDR3 region, genomic DNA was isolated from the sorted cells. TCRbeta CDR3 regions were sequenced using the immunoSEQ Assay. Here the immuneACCESS table is served through TCRdb, limited to in-frame sequences with V and J called. Missing clones are a known gap in these copies; in checked studies unresolved V genes cover under half, and the rest lacks a known reason. The sample profile shows approximately 61,000 clones; 91% of them were found once. The top ten hold more than 1.5% of the sample. Overall results and qualifications from the work: In partial responders in the 0.1-3.0 mg/kg groups, normalized peripheral clonal expansion was found to be among the lowest, especially among CD8+ T cells. Low levels of normalized T-cell clonal expansion were also seen in some patients who did not respond. After ivuxolimab, more expanded clones were found on average in CD8+ T cells than in CD4+ T cells. Clonal expansion of both CD4+ and CD8+ blood T cells was observed from baseline to week 6 at doses 0.1 to 3.0 mg/kg. The antigen specificity of the clonally expanded peripheral T cells was not determined.

On this clone: The antigen it binds to is not known. It has no much larger one-base neighbor in the sample; base qualities were not kept.

This sample comprised CD4+ or CD8+ T cells sorted from blood, obtained in a trial of the OX40 agonist ivuxolimab. In this chain, TRBV19 is recombined with TRBJ2-1; the D gene identity is not certain. The receptor was isolated from an adult with an advanced solid tumor such as melanoma, head and neck, liver or kidney cancer. The nucleotides are TGTGCCAGTAGTACCTCTTGGGACAATGAGCAGTTCTTC. Its translation is CASSTSWDNEQFF.